Presented here are 5 T cell receptor beta chains from one specimen sequenced in a study of regulatory T cells in long-lasting Graves disease. Building of the TCR beta libraries involved iRepertoire HTBI primers and Arm-PCR of CDR3 regions. TCRdb reprocessed the multiplex PCR reads with MiXCR, giving one entry per CDR3 protein. The sample lists fewer than 550,000 distinct CDR3 sequences; 20% to 25% were seen once. The sample's time point: persistent/refractory GD, antithyroid drugs over 5 years with positive TRAb. The TCR library used RNA extracted from PBMCs. The sample consisted of peripheral blood mononuclear cells (PBMCs), taken when the disease was refractory, from a patient treated with antithyroid drugs. All receptors come from a female donor with Graves disease.

Only a few counts were recorded for this clonotype. The chain is built from TRBV7-2 and TRBJ1-4; no clear D gene. The germline V and J ends were trimmed by 2 bases and 7 bases, with 8 bases remaining between them. The CDR3 runs to 13 residues. The germline gives CDR1 SGHTA, CDR2 FQGNSA. The DNA for the CDR3 is TGTGCCAGCAGCTTATTTTCGCGTGAAAAACTGTTTTTT. Residues: CASSLFSREKLFF.

This clonotype has at least ten counts. The chain carries TRBV2 and TRBJ2-7; 8 bases agree with TRBD1. CDR3 length: 15 amino acids. Germline loops: CDR1 SNHLY, CDR2 FYNNEI. V dropped 3 bases and J dropped 7; count of bases not matched to a gene: 11. The CDR3: CASSESQGAIGEQYF. CDR3 bases: TGTGCCAGCAGTGAGTCGCAGGGGGCGATAGGAGAGCAGTACTTC.

This clonotype has just a few counts. This chain links TRBV20-1 with TRBJ1-1; D is perhaps TRBD1 (5 bases). Trimming stripped 3 bases from V and 1 base from J, with 12 bases between. This CDR3 contains 14 residues. Per the germline V gene, CDR1 is DFQATT and CDR2 is SNEGSKA (reference sequence). This chain's CDR3 is CSASGRGWNTEAFF. Written as DNA, the CDR3 is TGCAGTGCTAGCGGGAGGGGATGGAACACTGAAGCTTTCTTT.

The chain couples TRBV19 to TRBJ2-7; TRBD2 aligns across 10 bases. After removal of 4 bases from V and 5 bases from J, the junction contained 11 bases not matched to a gene. Germline CDR1 LNHDA, CDR2 SQIVND (reference sequence). The CDR3 spans 16 residues. The DNA for the CDR3 is TGTGCCAGTAGTAGCCACCTAGCGGGAGATATGAACGAGCAGTACTTC. Translation: CASSSHLAGDMNEQYF. Full variable domain (outside the CDR3, taken from reference TRBV19 and TRBJ2-7): DGGITQSPKYLFRKEGQNVTLSCEQNLNHDAMYWYRQDPGQGLRLIYYSQIVNDFQKGDIAEGYSVSREKKESFPLTVTSAQKNPTAFYLCASSSHLAGDMNEQYFGPGTRLTVT.

This clonotype was counted ten times or more. This CDR3 reads CSAPWGATNYGYTF. DNA of the CDR3: TGCAGTGCTCCCTGGGGGGCGACTAACTATGGCTACACCTTC. The chain couples TRBV20-1 to TRBJ1-2, with D possibly TRBD1 on 6 matching bases. The V end lost 5 bases, the J end lost 0 bases, and 13 bases lay between the germline ends. The CDR3 loop spans 14 amino acids. CDR1 is DFQATT and CDR2 is SNEGSKA in the germline V gene (reference sequence).